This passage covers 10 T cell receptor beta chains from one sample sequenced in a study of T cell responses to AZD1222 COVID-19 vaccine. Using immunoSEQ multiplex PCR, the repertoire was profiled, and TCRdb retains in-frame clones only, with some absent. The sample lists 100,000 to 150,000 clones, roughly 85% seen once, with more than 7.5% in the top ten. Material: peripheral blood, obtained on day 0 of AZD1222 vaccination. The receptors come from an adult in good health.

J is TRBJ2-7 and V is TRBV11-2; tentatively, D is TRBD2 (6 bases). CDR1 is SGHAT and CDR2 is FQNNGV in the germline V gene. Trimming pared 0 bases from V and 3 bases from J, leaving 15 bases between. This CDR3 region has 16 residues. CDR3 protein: CASSLDPGDSFYEQYF. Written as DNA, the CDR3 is TGTGCCAGCAGCTTAGACCCTGGGGACTCGTTCTACGAGCAGTACTTC.

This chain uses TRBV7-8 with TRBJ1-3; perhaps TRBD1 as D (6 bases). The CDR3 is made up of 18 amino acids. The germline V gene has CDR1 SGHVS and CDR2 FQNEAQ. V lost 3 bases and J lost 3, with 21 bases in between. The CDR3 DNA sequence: TGTGCCAGCAGCTTTAGCTGGGCAGGGGACCTGGGTGGAAACACCATATATTTT. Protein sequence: CASSFSWAGDLGGNTIYF.

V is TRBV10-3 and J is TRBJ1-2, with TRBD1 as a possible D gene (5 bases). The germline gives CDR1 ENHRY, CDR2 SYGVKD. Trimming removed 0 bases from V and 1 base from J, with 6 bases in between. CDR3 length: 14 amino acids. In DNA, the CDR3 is TGTGCCATCAGTGAGTCGGGGGGTAACTATGGCTACACCTTC. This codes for CAISESGGNYGYTF.

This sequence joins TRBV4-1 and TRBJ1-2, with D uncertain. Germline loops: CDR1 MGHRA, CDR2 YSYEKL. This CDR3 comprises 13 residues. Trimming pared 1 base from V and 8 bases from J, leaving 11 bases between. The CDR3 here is CASSQVDQPGYTF. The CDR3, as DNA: TGCGCCAGCAGCCAAGTCGACCAGCCGGGCTACACCTTC.

CDR3 sequence: CASSLGGQTYEQYF. The DNA of the CDR3 is TGTGCCAGCAGCCTCGGGGGGCAGACCTACGAGCAGTACTTC. The chain carries TRBV6-5 and TRBJ2-7; tentatively, D is TRBD2 (7 bases). The germline gives CDR1 MNHEY, CDR2 SVGAGI. V gave up 6 bases and J gave up 2 bases, with 14 bases separating them. CDR3 size: 14 residues.

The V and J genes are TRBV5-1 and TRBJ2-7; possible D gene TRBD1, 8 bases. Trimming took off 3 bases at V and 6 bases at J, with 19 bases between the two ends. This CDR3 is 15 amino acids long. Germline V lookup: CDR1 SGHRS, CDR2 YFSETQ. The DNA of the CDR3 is TGCGCCAGCAGCTCTGCCCCGACAGGGGAGGGCGAGCAGTACTTC. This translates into CASSSAPTGEGEQYF.

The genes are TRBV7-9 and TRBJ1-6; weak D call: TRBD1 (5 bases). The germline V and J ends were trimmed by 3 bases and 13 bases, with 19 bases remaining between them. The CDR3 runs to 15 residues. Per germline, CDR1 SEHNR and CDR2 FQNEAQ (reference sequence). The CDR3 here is CASSFGGLRVYPLHF. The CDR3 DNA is TGTGCCAGCAGCTTTGGGGGTCTGCGAGTCTATCCCCTCCACTTT. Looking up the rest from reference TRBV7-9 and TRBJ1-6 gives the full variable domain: DTGVSQNPRHKITKRGQNVTFRCDPISEHNRLYWYRQTLGQGPEFLTYFQNEAQLEKSRLLSDRFSAERPKGSFSTLEIQRTEQGDSAMYLCASSFGGLRVYPLHFGNGTRLTVT.

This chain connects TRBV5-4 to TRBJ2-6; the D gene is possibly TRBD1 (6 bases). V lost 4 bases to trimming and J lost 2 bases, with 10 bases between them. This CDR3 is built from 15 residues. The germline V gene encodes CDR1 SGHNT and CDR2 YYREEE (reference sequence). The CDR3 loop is CASSRGQTGANVLTF. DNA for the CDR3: TGTGCCAGCAGCAGAGGACAGACTGGGGCCAACGTCCTGACTTTC. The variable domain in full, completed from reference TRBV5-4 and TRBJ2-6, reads ETGVTQSPTHLIKTRGQQVTLRCSSQSGHNTVSWYQQALGQGPQFIFQYYREEENGRGNFPPRFSGLQFPNYSSELNVNALELDDSALYLCASSRGQTGANVLTFGAGSRLTVL.

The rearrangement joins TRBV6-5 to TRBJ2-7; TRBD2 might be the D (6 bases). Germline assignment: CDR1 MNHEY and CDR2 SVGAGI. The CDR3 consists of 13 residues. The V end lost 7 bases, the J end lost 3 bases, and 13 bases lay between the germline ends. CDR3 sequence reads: CASTRLVIYEQYF. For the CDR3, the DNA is TGTGCCAGCACGAGACTAGTAATCTACGAGCAGTACTTC.

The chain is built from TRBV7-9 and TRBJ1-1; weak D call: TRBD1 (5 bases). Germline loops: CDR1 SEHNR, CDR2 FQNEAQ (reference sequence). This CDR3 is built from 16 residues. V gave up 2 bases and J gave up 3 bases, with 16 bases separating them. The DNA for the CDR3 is TGTGCCAGCAGCTTAACTTCACGCCGGGGGGACACTGAAGCTTTCTTT. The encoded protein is CASSLTSRRGDTEAFF.